This T cell receptor (beta chain) came from a study of T cells in Graves' hyperthyroidism and ophthalmopathy. Amplification of TCR beta CDR3 regions used RNA as the template. The HTBI primer set served for first-round RT-PCR of the TCR CDR3. From the multiplex PCR reads, TCRdb called clonotypes with MiXCR, one entry per CDR3 protein. Altogether about 690,000 distinct CDR3 sequences are present, 15% to 20% being singletons, with the ten largest covering roughly a sixth. V was pared by 1 base and J by 1 base, with 8 bases between. Per the germline V gene, CDR1 is SGHNT and CDR2 is YYREEE (reference sequence). The CDR3 extends over 14 amino acids.

This TCR was recovered from a man over 45 with Graves' hyperthyroidism. This rearrangement joins TRBV5-4 to TRBJ1-1, with D maybe TRBD1 (6 bases). Sample: blood. This chain's CDR3 is CASSLSDRNTEAFF. The CDR3 bases are TGTGCCAGCAGCTTGTCGGACAGGAACACTGAAGCTTTCTTT.